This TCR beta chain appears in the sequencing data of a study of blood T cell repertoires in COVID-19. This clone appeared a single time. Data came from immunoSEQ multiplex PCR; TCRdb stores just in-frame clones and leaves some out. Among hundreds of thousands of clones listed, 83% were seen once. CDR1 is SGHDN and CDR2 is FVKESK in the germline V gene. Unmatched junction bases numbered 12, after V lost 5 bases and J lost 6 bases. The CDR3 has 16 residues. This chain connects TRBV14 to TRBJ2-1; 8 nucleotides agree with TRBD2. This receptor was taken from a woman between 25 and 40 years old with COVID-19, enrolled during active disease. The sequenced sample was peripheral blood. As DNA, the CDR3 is TGTGCCAGCAGCTCCCCCGGGAGCGGGAGAGGCAATGAGCAGTTCTTC. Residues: CASSSPGSGRGNEQFF.